Given below is one T cell receptor beta chain in context. This clone was found many times. No cognate antigen has been identified for it. Base qualities are missing; no much larger clone stands one base away. The immunoSEQ Assay, a bias-controlled multiplex PCR, was used to amplify TCRbeta CDR3 regions from genomic DNA. From the authors' description of their analysis: The number of nucleated cells in each sample was estimated by amplification of reference gene primers within the assay. Sequence reads were collapsed and filtered to measure the absolute abundance of every unique TCRbeta CDR3 rearrangement. For each sample, productive Simpson clonality was calculated by taking the square root of Simpson's diversity index across productive rearrangements. The source is immuneACCESS, and TCRdb retained only in-frame sequences with V and J called. Part of the clones is not carried over; for the studies checked, unresolved V genes explain less than half of this, and the remainder is unexplained. The D gene and trimming were derived from the DNA, and the V and J assignments and clone size from that table. Recorded for this sample are about 140,000 clones; roughly 78% of them occurred a single time. The ten largest clonotypes hold roughly 3.6% of the sample.

Each collaborating institution followed its own protocols to collect whole blood in K2EDTA tubes. Collaborator samples were shipped for TCRbeta analysis as frozen whole blood, isolated PBMCs, or DNA extracted from either sample type. The data derive from a study of blood T cell repertoires in COVID-19 (dated by TCRdb to the early 2020s). With regard to the full study: Collaborator samples came from the United States, Italy and Spain and covered acute and convalescent phases of COVID-19. The prospective study material was composed of cDNA or gDNA derived from T cells, B-cell-depleted T cells, or PBMCs. Deeply sampled blood TCRbeta repertoires from subjects exposed to, actively infected with, or recovered from COVID-19 were included in the dataset. The repertoires were made available in a free public database intended to serve as a resource for research on the immune response to SARS-CoV-2. Samples came from the ongoing ImmuneRACE study (first 160 participants) plus 1,254 subjects from 6 global collaborators. A de-identified subject ID, COVID-19 status, age in years and sex were almost always included in the sample metadata. Where available, HLA class I and class II types were obtained from metadata supplied by the sample provider rather than from assay-based typing.

V ends up 1 base short and J 2 bases short, with an unmatched junction base count of 5. From its cysteine to its phenylalanine, the CDR3 spans 15 amino acids. The CDR3 DNA has 45 bases and is translated from base 1. The germline V gene provides CDR1 SGHVS and CDR2 FQNEAQ. General findings and caveats noted by the study authors: Clinical and demographic metadata were provided uncurated, with the amount varying by source and participant.

This TCR came from a man in his 60s with acute or convalescent COVID-19. Sequencing used peripheral blood. Rearrangement joined TRBV7-8 to TRBJ2-7; 7 central bases correspond to TRBD2. CDR3 reads: CASSLDTGGPYEQYF. The sequenced DNA is TGTGCCAGCAGCTTAGACACGGGAGGACCCTACGAGCAGTACTTC.